These 10 T cell receptor beta chains came from one sample sequenced in a study of shared clonotypes between healthy human individuals. This table comes from immunoSEQ multiplex PCR, and its TCRdb copy is limited to in-frame clones, with some not included. The sample holds about 1.5 million clones, 98% seen once. Sequencing was carried out using naive CD4+ T cells sorted from blood. Regarding subset: CD45RA+ positively selected. The receptor set was obtained from a man between 25 and 39 years old in good health.

J is TRBJ1-3 and V is TRBV10-3; D ambiguous. The CDR3 covers 14 residues. Germline loops: CDR1 ENHRY, CDR2 SYGVKD. Trimming took off 3 bases at V and 0 bases at J, with 6 bases between the two ends. This CDR3 reads CAISEDNSGNTIYF. DNA of the CDR3: TGTGCCATCAGTGAAGATAACTCTGGAAACACCATATATTTT.

V and J are TRBV7-7 and TRBJ1-1; D unresolved. The V end was cut by 0 bases, the J end by 2 bases, with 10 bases between. The CDR3 runs to 15 residues. The germline V gene has CDR1 SSHAT and CDR2 FNYEAQ (reference sequence). The CDR3 sequence: CASSLALAVNTEAFF. Written as DNA, the CDR3 is TGTGCCAGCAGCTTAGCGCTGGCTGTTAACACTGAAGCTTTCTTT.

The chain joins TRBV25-1 to TRBJ2-1; D is undetermined. V gave up 2 bases and J gave up 10 bases, with 6 bases separating them. Germline V CDR1 and CDR2: MGHDK, SYGVNS. The CDR3 is 11 amino acids. CDR3 protein: CASSEDREQFF. The CDR3 region has the DNA TGTGCCAGCAGTGAAGACCGGGAGCAGTTCTTC.

The chain has TRBV6-6 and TRBJ1-3; 7 nucleotides align to TRBD1. In germline, CDR1 is MNHNY, CDR2 SVGAGI (reference sequence). CDR3 length equals 14 residues. With V trimmed by 5 bases and J by 1 base, 2 bases remained unmatched. The CDR3 nucleotides read TGTGCCAGCAGTCGACAGGGTTCTGGAAACACCATATATTTT. Its protein is CASSRQGSGNTIYF.

The chain uses TRBV5-4 and TRBJ2-4; D is unclear. Germline V gives CDR1 SGHNT, CDR2 YYREEE (reference sequence). The CDR3 is made up of 13 amino acids. The V end lost 0 bases, the J end lost 5 bases, and 6 bases lay between the germline ends. CDR3 in amino acids: CASSLGFENIQYF. CDR3 DNA sequence: TGTGCCAGCAGCTTGGGATTTGAAAACATTCAGTACTTC.

The V call is TRBV11-3, the J call TRBJ2-2; 7 nucleotides align to TRBD1. The CDR3 is made up of 14 amino acids. With V trimmed by 5 bases and J by 4 bases, 4 bases remained unmatched. The germline gives CDR1 SGHNT, CDR2 YENEEA. CDR3 protein: CASSTRTGTGELFF. CDR3 in DNA: TGTGCCAGCAGCACTAGGACAGGCACCGGGGAGCTGTTTTTT.

CDR3 loop: CASSEVWGREQYF. Written as DNA, the CDR3 is TGTGCCAGCAGTGAAGTATGGGGCAGAGAGCAGTACTTC. This rearrangement joins TRBV2 to TRBJ2-7, with D maybe TRBD1 (5 bases). The CDR3 extends over 13 amino acids. V dropped 1 base and J dropped 7 bases, with 11 bases sitting between them. Per germline, CDR1 SNHLY and CDR2 FYNNEI.

On this clone itself: In the same sample, other DNA sequences code for this CDR3. V and J are TRBV28 and TRBJ2-7; tentatively, D is TRBD1 (6 bases). The V gene's germline CDR1 is MDHEN and CDR2 SYDVKM. CDR3 length equals 12 residues. Trimming removed 9 bases at V and 1 base at J, with 10 bases between. CDR3 coding DNA: TGTGCCAGTTCCAGGGGTTCCTACGAGCAGTACTTC. This codes for CASSRGSYEQYF.

Concerning this clone itself: Different DNA sequences within this sample yield the same CDR3. The chain has TRBV9 and TRBJ2-5, with 7 bases that match TRBD1. The CDR3 sequence is 14 residues long. Germline loops: CDR1 SGDLS, CDR2 YYNGEE. The trim removed 3 bases at V and 2 bases at J, leaving 4 bases unmatched. This CDR3 is CASSARQGQETQYF. CDR3 nucleotides: TGTGCCAGCAGCGCTAGACAGGGTCAAGAGACCCAGTACTTC.

This clone was found once. The rearrangement joins TRBV27 to TRBJ1-1; a weak D match, TRBD1 (5 bases). Germline loops: CDR1 MNHEY, CDR2 SMNVEV (reference sequence). The CDR3 runs 13 residues. V was clipped by 4 bases and J by 6 bases, with 12 bases between them. DNA for the CDR3: TGTGCCAGCAGTTCAATCCAAGGGGCTGAAGCTTTCTTT. Residues: CASSSIQGAEAFF.